This T cell receptor (beta chain) is from a study of blood T cell repertoires in COVID-19. Background on the study: PBMCs, B-cell-depleted T cells, or T cells provided the cDNA or gDNA that made up the material.

Original processing methods: Estimation of nucleated cell counts was performed using reference gene primer amplification. Generated by immunoSEQ multiplex PCR, the TCRdb table keeps only in-frame clones and is missing some. D and trimming were read from the DNA, whereas the V and J calls and clone size are those reported in that table. This sample has fewer than 50,000 clones, with more than 75% found just once. The CDR3 covers 15 residues. Germline V CDR1 and CDR2: SGHKS, YYEKEE (reference sequence). V was trimmed by 1 base and J by 4 bases, leaving 11 bases between them. The V gene is TRBV5-5, the J gene TRBJ2-2; possibly TRBD2 for D (6 bases). What was sequenced was peripheral blood. This sequence originates from an elderly man with acute or convalescent COVID-19. CDR3 bases: TGTGCCAGCAGCTTGAGCACGGGAGCCACCGGGGAGCTGTTTTTT. It yields the protein CASSLSTGATGELFF.